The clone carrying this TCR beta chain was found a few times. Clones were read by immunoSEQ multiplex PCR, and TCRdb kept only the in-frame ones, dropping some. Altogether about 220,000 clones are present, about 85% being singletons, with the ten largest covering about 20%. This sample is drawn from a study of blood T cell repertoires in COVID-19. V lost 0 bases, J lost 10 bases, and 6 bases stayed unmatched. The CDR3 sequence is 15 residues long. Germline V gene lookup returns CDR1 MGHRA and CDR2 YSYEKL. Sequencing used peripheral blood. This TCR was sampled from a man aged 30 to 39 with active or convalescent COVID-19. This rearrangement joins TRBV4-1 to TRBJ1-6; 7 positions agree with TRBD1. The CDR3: CASSQDMTGPSPLHF. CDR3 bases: TGCGCCAGCAGCCAAGATATGACAGGGCCATCACCCCTCCACTTT.